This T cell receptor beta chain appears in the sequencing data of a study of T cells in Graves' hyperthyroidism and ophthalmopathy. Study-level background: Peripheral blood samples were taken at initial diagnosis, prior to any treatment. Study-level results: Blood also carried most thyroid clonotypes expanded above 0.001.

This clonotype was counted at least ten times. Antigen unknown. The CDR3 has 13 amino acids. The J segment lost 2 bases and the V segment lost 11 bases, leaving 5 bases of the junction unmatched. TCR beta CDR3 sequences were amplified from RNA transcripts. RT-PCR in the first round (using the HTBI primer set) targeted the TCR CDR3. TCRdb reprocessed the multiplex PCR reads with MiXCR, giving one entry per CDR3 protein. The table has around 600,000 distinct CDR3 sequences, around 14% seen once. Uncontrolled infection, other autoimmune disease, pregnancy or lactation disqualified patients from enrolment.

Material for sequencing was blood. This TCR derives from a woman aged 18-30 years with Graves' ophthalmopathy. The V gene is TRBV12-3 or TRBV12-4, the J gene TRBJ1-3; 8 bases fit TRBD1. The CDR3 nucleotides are TGTGCCGGTAAACAGGGGGCTGGAAACACCATATATTTT. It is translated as CAGKQGAGNTIYF.